Below, 3 T cell receptor beta chains from the same sample are listed, as sequenced in a study of T-cell memory formation after mild COVID-19. TCRdb called the 5' RACE reads again in MiXCR, with one record for every CDR3 protein. The table has about 540,000 distinct CDR3 sequences, around 21% seen once; the top ten hold around 12%. The specimen was PBMCs or a T cell subset sorted from them (not recorded which). These receptors were obtained from an adult woman who had mild COVID-19 (a few samples of this study predate the infection). Cell type and time point are not known.

V usage is TRBV30 and J usage is TRBJ2-7; the match to TRBD2 covers 7 bases. The germline V gene has CDR1 GTSNPN and CDR2 SVGIG (reference sequence). CDR3 size: 13 residues. Losses at the gene ends were 0 bases for V and 4 bases for J; bases not matched to a gene: 3. CDR3 sequence: CAWSVWRGYEQYF. The CDR3 nucleotides read TGTGCCTGGAGTGTATGGCGGGGGTACGAGCAGTACTTC.

At least ten counts were recorded for this clonotype. The gene calls are TRBV29-1 and TRBJ1-1; the D gene is possibly TRBD1 (5 bases). The CDR3 sequence is 13 residues long. Germline-derived CDR1 and CDR2 are SQVTM and ANQGSEA. V shed 6 bases and J shed 4 bases, with 15 bases lying between them. The CDR3 sequence is CSVITGSGTEAFF. The CDR3 DNA follows: TGCAGCGTAATAACAGGTTCGGGCACTGAAGCTTTCTTT. Filled out from reference TRBV29-1 and TRBJ1-1, the complete variable domain reads SAVISQKPSRDICQRGTSLTIQCQVDSQVTMMFWYRQQPGQSLTLIATANQGSEATYESGFVIDKFPISRPNLTFSTLTVSNMSPEDSSIYLCSVITGSGTEAFFGQGTRLTVV.

The rearrangement joins TRBV2 to TRBJ2-5; D is undetermined. Trimming took 3 bases from V and 2 from J, leaving 10 bases between them. The V gene's germline CDR1 is SNHLY and CDR2 FYNNEI. The CDR3 extends over 14 amino acids. CDR3: CASSEGRPQETQYF. The CDR3 region has the DNA TGTGCCAGCAGTGAGGGCAGGCCTCAAGAGACCCAGTACTTC. Together with reference TRBV2 and TRBJ2-5, the CDR3 gives the full variable domain: EPEVTQTPSHQVTQMGQEVILRCVPISNHLYFYWYRQILGQKVEFLVSFYNNEISEKSEIFDDQFSVERPDGSNFTLKIRSTKLEDSAMYFCASSEGRPQETQYFGPGTRLLVL.